This TCR beta chain was obtained from a study of blood T cell repertoires in COVID-19. At the level of the study: Collection of acute and convalescent COVID-19 samples took place in the United States, Italy and Spain. Nucleic acid was either cDNA or gDNA, and it came from T cells, B-cell-depleted T cells, or PBMCs.

Original analysis: The assay estimated nucleated cells by amplifying reference gene primers. Sequencing was performed with immunoSEQ multiplex PCR; in TCRdb, only in-frame clones are kept and a portion is missing. V, J and clone size are taken as reported in that table, and D and trimming were inferred from the DNA itself. The repertoire includes 70,000 or so clones, approximately 90% of them detected once, and about 1.3% sits in the top ten. Only one count was recorded for this clone. The clonotype originates from a human donor in a cohort sampled during active COVID-19. Input material: peripheral blood.

The CDR3 region has the DNA TGTGCCAGCAGTTCAGTTAATTCACCCCTCCACTTT. Its translation is CASSSVNSPLHF. The V gene is TRBV27, the J gene TRBJ1-6; D remains ambiguous. Germline V gene lookup returns CDR1 MNHEY and CDR2 SMNVEV (reference sequence). Trimming cost V 4 bases and J 6 bases, with 4 bases left between them. The CDR3 loop spans 12 amino acids.